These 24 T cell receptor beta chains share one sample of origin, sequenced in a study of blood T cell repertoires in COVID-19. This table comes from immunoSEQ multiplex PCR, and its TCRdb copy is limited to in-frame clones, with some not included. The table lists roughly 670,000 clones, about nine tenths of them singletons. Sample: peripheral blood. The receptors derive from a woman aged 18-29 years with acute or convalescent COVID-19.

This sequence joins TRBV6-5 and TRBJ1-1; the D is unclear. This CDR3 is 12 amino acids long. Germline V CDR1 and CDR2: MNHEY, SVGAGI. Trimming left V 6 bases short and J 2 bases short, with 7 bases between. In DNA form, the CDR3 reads TGTGCCAGCAGAGACTCCAACACTGAAGCTTTCTTT. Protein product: CASRDSNTEAFF.

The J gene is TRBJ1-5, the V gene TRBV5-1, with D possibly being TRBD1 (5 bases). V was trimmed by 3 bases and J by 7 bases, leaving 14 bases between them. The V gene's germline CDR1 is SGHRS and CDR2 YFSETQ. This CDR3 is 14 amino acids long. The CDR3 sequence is CASSSGGPGQPQHF. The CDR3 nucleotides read TGCGCCAGCAGCTCCGGGGGTCCGGGGCAGCCCCAGCATTTT.

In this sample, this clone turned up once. The DNA of the CDR3 is TGTGCCAGCTCACCAGGCGGTCCGACTGGAAATCAGCCCCAGCATTTT. Its protein product is CASSPGGPTGNQPQHF. The chain combines TRBV18 with TRBJ1-5; D is unclear. CDR1 KGHSH and CDR2 LQKENI come from the germline V gene. V lost 2 bases and J 4 bases, leaving 15 bases between the germline ends. The CDR3 is 16 amino acids.

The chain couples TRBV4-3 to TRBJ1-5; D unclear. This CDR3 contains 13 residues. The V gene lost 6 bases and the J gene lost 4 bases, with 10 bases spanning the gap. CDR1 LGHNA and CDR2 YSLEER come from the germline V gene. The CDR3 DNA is TGCGCCAGCAGTCTTAGTGTGAATCAGCCCCAGCATTTT. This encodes CASSLSVNQPQHF.

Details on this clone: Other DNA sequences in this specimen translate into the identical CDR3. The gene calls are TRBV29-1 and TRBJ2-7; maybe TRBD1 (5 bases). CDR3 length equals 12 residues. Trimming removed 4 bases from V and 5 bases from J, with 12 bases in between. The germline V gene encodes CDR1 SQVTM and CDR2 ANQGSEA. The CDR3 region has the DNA TGCAGCGTTGGTGGGCAGGGCAACGAGCAGTACTTC. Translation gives CSVGGQGNEQYF.

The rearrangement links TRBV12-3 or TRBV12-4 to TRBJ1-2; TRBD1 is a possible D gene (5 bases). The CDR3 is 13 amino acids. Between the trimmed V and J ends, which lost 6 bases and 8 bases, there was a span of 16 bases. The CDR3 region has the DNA TGTGCCAGCAGCCCCGGGGGTTATTGGGGCTACACCTTC. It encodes CASSPGGYWGYTF.

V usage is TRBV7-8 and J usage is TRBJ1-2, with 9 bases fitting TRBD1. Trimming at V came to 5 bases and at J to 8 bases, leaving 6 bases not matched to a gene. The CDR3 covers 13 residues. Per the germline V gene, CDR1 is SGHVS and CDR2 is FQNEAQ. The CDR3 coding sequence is TGTGCCAGCAGCGCACAGGGGGCGCGGGGCTACACCTTC. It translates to CASSAQGARGYTF.

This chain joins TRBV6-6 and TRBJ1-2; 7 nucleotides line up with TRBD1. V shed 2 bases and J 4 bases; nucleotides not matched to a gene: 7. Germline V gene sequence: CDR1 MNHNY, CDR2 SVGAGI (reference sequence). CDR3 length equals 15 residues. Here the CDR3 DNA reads TGTGCCAGCAGTTACCTTAAGGGACAGAGCTATGGCTACACCTTC. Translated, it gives CASSYLKGQSYGYTF.

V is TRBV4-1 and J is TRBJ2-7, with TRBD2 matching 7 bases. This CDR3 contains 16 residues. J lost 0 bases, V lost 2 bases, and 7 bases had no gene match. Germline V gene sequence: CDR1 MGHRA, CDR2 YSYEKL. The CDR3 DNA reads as TGCGCCAGCAGCCAAACTAGCGCCCAAAGCTCCTACGAGCAGTACTTC. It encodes CASSQTSAQSSYEQYF.

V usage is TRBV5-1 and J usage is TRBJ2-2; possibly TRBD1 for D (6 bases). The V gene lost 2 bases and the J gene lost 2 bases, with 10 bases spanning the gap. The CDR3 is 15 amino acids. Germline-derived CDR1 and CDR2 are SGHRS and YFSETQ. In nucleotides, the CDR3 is TGCGCCAGCAGCTTCCGGGACATAAACACCGGGGAGCTGTTTTTT. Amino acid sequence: CASSFRDINTGELFF.

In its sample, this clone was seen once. CDR3 bases: TGTGCCACCAGTGATTACTACGGGGATGGCTACACCTTC. Protein sequence: CATSDYYGDGYTF. This chain joins TRBV24-1 and TRBJ1-2; no reliable D call. In germline, CDR1 is KGHDR, CDR2 SFDVKD. V lost 2 bases, J lost 6 bases, and 9 bases lay in between. The CDR3 is made up of 13 amino acids.

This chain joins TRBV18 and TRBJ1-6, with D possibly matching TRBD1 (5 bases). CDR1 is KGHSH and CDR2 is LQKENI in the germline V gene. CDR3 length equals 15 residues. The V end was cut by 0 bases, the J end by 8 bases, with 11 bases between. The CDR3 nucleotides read TGTGCCAGCTCACCACCGGGACGGGAGGATTCACCCCTCCACTTT. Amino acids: CASSPPGREDSPLHF.

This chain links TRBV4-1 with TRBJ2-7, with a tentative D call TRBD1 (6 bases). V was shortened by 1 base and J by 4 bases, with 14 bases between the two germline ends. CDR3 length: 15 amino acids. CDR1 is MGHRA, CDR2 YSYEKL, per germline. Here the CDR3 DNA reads TGCGCCAGCAGCCAAGGACGGGACACTGTATACGAGCAGTACTTC. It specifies CASSQGRDTVYEQYF.

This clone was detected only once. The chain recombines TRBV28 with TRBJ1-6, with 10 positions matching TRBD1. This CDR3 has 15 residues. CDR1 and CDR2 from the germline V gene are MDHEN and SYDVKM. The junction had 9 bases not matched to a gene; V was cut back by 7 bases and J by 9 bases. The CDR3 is CASTPPGQGISPLHF. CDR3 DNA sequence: TGTGCCAGCACGCCTCCGGGACAGGGGATTTCACCCCTCCACTTT.

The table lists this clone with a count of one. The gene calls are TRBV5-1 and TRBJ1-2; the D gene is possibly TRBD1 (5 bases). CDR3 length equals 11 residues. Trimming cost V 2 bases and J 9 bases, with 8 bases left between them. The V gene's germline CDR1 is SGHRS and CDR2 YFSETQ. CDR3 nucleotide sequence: TGCGCCAGCAGCTTAGACAGTAGCTACACCTTC. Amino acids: CASSLDSSYTF.

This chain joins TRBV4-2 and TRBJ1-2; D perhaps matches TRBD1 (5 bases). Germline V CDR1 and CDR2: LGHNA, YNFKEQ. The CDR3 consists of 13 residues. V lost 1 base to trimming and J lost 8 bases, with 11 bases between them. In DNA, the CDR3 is TGTGCCAGCAGCCAAGCAGGGTCCAGCGGCTACACCTTC. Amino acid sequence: CASSQAGSSGYTF.

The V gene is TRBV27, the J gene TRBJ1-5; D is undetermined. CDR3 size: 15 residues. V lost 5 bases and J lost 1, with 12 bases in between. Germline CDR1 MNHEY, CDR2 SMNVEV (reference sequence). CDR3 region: CASSHREGSNQPQHF. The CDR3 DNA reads TGTGCCAGCAGTCACCGGGAGGGAAGCAATCAGCCCCAGCATTTT.

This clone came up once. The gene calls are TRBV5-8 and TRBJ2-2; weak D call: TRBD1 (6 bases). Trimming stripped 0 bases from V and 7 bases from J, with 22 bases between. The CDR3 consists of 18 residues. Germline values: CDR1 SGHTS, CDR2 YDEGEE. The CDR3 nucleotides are TGTGCCAGCAGCTTGGCACTCAGGGGTCGGGGCCTCATCGGGGAGCTGTTTTTT. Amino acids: CASSLALRGRGLIGELFF.

In DNA, the CDR3 is TGTGCCAGCAGCGAGCTGCCGGGACTAGCGGGGGGCCCCCAAGAGACCCAGTACTTC. This translates into CASSELPGLAGGPQETQYF. The V call is TRBV4-2, the J call TRBJ2-5; 15 positions agree with TRBD2. V shed 5 bases and J 1 base; nucleotides not matched to a gene: 11. This CDR3 has 19 residues. Germline V gene data show CDR1 as LGHNA and CDR2 as YNFKEQ.

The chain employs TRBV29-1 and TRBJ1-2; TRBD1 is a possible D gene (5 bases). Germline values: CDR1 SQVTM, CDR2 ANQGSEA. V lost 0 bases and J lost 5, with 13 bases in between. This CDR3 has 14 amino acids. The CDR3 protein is CSVEEWRGRYGYTF. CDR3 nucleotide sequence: TGCAGCGTTGAAGAGTGGCGGGGGAGGTATGGCTACACCTTC.

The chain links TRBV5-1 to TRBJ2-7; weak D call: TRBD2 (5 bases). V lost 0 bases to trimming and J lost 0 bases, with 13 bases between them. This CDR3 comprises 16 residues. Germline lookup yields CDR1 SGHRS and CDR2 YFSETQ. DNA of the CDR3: TGCGCCAGCAGCTTGGGCGGAGGATCGTTCTCCTACGAGCAGTACTTC. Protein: CASSLGGGSFSYEQYF.

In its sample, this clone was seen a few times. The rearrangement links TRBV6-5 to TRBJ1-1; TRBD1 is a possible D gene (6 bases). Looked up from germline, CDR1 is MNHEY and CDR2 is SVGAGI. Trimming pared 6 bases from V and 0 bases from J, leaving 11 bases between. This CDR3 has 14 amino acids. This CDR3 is CASSDRSMNTEAFF. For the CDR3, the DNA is TGTGCCAGCAGCGACAGGTCCATGAACACTGAAGCTTTCTTT.

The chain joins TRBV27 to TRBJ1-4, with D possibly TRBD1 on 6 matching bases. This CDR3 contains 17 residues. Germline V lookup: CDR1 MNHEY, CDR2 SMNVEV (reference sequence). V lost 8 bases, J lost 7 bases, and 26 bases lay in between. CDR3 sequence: CASQKVRGGLAGEKLFF. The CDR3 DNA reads TGTGCCAGCCAAAAGGTGCGCGGGGGGCTAGCGGGTGAAAAACTGTTTTTT.

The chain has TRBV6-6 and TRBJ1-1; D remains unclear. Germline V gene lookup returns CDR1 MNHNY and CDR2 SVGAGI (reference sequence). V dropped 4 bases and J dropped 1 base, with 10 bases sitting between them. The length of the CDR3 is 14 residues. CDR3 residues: CASSSDSQNTEAFF. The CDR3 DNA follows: TGTGCCAGCAGTTCCGATTCACAGAACACTGAAGCTTTCTTT.